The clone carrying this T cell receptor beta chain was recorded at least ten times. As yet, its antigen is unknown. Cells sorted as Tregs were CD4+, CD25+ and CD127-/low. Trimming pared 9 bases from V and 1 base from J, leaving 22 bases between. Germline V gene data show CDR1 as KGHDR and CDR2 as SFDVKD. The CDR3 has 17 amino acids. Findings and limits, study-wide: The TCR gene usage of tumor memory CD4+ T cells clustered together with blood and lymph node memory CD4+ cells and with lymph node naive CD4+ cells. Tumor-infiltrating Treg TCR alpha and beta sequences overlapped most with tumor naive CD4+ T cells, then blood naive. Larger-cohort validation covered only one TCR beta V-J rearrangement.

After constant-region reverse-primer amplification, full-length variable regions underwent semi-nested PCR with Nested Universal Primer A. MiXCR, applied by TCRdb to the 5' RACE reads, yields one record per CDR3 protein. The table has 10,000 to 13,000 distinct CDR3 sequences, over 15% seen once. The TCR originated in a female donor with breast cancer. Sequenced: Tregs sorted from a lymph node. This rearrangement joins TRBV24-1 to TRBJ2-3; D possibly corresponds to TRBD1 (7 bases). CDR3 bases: TGTGCCACCTCCCACCGGAGGGGGCCCCAAGGCACAGATACGCAGTATTTT. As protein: CATSHRRGPQGTDTQYF.